This T cell receptor beta chain was found in a study of OX40 agonist ivuxolimab in advanced cancers. Germline V lookup: CDR1 SGDLS, CDR2 YYNGEE. The CDR3 runs 15 residues. Losses at the gene ends were 2 bases for V and 5 bases for J; bases not matched to a gene: 5. As regards this clone: Its antigen remains unknown.

The cohort excluded patients with autoimmune disease history or systemic immunosuppression. Peripheral blood came from all dose cohorts at three timepoints. Here immunoSEQ multiplex PCR was the method, and the copy in TCRdb shows in-frame clones only, minus some. The data hold 90,000 to 130,000 clones, with 80% to 95% observed a single time. Regarding the study as a whole: In the expanded peripheral T cells, antigen specificity was never determined. CD8+ T cells showed, on average, more clonal expansion than CD4+ cells.

This chain links TRBV9 with TRBJ2-2; TRBD2 matches at 8 bases. The starting material was CD4+ or CD8+ T cells sorted from blood, obtained in a trial of the OX40 agonist ivuxolimab. The TCR was taken from an adult with an advanced solid tumor such as melanoma, head and neck, liver or kidney cancer. The CDR3, as DNA: TGTGCCAGCAGCGTCGGCGGGAGGAGGACCGGGGAGCTGTTTTTT. It is translated as CASSVGGRRTGELFF.